This entry lists 25 T cell receptor beta chains sequenced from one sample in a study of shared clonotypes between healthy human individuals. Using immunoSEQ multiplex PCR, the repertoire was profiled, and TCRdb retains in-frame clones only, with some absent. Found here are hundreds of thousands of clones, about 74% of them singletons; the top ten hold around 12%. Sample: PBMCs. The receptors originated from a woman aged 40 to 50 in good health. Some clones in this sample may be carry-over from other donors' samples.

The CDR3 bases are TGTGCCAGTAGTATTGTGGGTGCCTACAATGAGCAGTTCTTC. Translating gives CASSIVGAYNEQFF. The chain joins TRBV19 to TRBJ2-1; unclear D gene. V dropped 3 bases and J dropped 2 bases, with 8 bases sitting between them. CDR3 length: 14 residues. Germline V CDR1 and CDR2: LNHDA, SQIVND (reference sequence).

The genes are TRBV18 and TRBJ2-3; the match to TRBD1 covers 11 bases. Germline trimming cut 1 base from V and 6 bases from J; bases unmatched to any gene: 6. The CDR3 covers 16 residues. Germline V gives CDR1 KGHSH, CDR2 LQKENI. For the CDR3, the DNA is TGTGCCAGCTCACCACTTGGGACAGGGGGTTTCGATACGCAGTATTTT. Its protein product is CASSPLGTGGFDTQYF. The whole variable domain, remainder taken from reference TRBV18 and TRBJ2-3, is NAGVMQNPRHLVRRRGQEARLRCSPMKGHSHVYWYRQLPEEGLKFMVYLQKENIIDESGMPKERFSAEFPKEGPSILRIQQVVRGDSAAYFCASSPLGTGGFDTQYFGPGTRLTVL.

The DNA for the CDR3 is TGTGCCAGCAGCACGGGACTAGCGGGGCCGAACTCCTACGAGCAGTACTTC. Its translation: CASSTGLAGPNSYEQYF. This chain uses TRBV7-7 with TRBJ2-7; 13 nucleotides line up with TRBD2. This CDR3 comprises 17 residues. V lost 5 bases and J lost 0; bases outside the gene matches: 7. In germline, CDR1 is SSHAT, CDR2 FNYEAQ (reference sequence). Based on the CDR3 plus reference TRBV7-7 and TRBJ2-7, the full variable domain is GAGVSQSPRYKVTKRGQDVTLRCDPISSHATLYWYQQALGQGPEFLTYFNYEAQPDKSGLPSDRFSAERPEGSISTLTIQRTEQRDSAMYRCASSTGLAGPNSYEQYFGPGTRLTVT.

This clone was observed a single time. The chain carries TRBV7-3 and TRBJ2-7; tentative D call: TRBD1 (6 bases). CDR3 size: 13 residues. Trimming removed 5 bases at V and 7 bases at J, with 15 bases between. Germline V CDR1 and CDR2: SGHTA, FQGTGA. Written as DNA, the CDR3 is TGTGCCAGCAGCCCAGGGGCCCAGGAAGAGCAGTACTTC. Its protein is CASSPGAQEEQYF.

This chain links TRBV30 with TRBJ2-3; a weak D match, TRBD2 (6 bases). Trimming pared 0 bases from V and 11 bases from J, leaving 18 bases between. CDR3 length: 14 amino acids. Germline V gives CDR1 GTSNPN, CDR2 SVGIG (reference sequence). CDR3 nucleotides: TGTGCCTGGAGTGTGCTGGGTCGACCGGGGGTGCAGTATTTT. Protein: CAWSVLGRPGVQYF.

The genes are TRBV10-1 and TRBJ2-7; D perhaps matches TRBD2 (5 bases). With 4 bases removed from V and 0 bases from J, the gap between germline ends came to 10 bases. CDR3 length: 14 amino acids. Germline assignment: CDR1 WNHNN and CDR2 SYGVQD (reference sequence). CDR3 sequence: CASSAVRDSYEQYF. The CDR3 DNA is TGCGCCAGCAGTGCCGTTCGGGACTCCTACGAGCAGTACTTC.

This clone was seen at least ten times. The chain couples TRBV28 to TRBJ2-7, with D perhaps matching TRBD1 (6 bases). Trimming pared 7 bases from V and 4 bases from J, leaving 14 bases between. Germline CDR1 and CDR2: MDHEN and SYDVKM. The CDR3 spans 13 residues. The CDR3 protein is CASMNREPYEQYF. Written as DNA, the CDR3 is TGTGCCAGCATGAACAGGGAGCCTTACGAGCAGTACTTC.

This clone was counted between two and nine times. This likely stems from a read error, as it lies one base from a far larger clone. V is TRBV7-9 and J is TRBJ1-3, with D hard to call. Looked up from germline, CDR1 is SEHNR and CDR2 is FQNEAQ (reference sequence). V was cut by 4 bases and J by 0 bases, with 10 bases left in between. The CDR3 has 15 amino acids. The CDR3 loop is CASSSDGRSGNTIYF. The CDR3 DNA sequence: TGTGCCAGCAGCTCGGACGGACGCTCTGGAAACACCATATATTTT.

The chain uses TRBV18 and TRBJ2-1; 7 nucleotides align to TRBD2. The junction had 10 bases not matched to a gene; V was cut back by 3 bases and J by 5 bases. Looked up from germline, CDR1 is KGHSH and CDR2 is LQKENI. The CDR3 covers 16 residues. The CDR3 region is CASSPGVLGTNNEQFF. The CDR3 coding sequence is TGTGCCAGCTCACCTGGGGTCCTGGGGACTAACAATGAGCAGTTCTTC.

A remark on this clone: A read error may explain this, as a much larger clone is one base away. The V gene is TRBV5-6, the J gene TRBJ2-2, with 9 bases lining up with TRBD1. The CDR3 is made up of 15 amino acids. V dropped 4 bases and J dropped 0; count of bases not matched to a gene: 1. The germline gives CDR1 SGHDT, CDR2 YYEEEE. CDR3 nucleotides: TGTGCCAGCAGCGGGGACAGGGCGAACACCGGGGAGCTGTTTTTT. This codes for CASSGDRANTGELFF. Together with reference TRBV5-6 and TRBJ2-2, the CDR3 gives the full variable domain: DAGVTQSPTHLIKTRGQQVTLRCSPKSGHDTVSWYQQALGQGPQFIFQYYEEEERQRGNFPDRFSGHQFPNYSSELNVNALLLGDSALYLCASSGDRANTGELFFGEGSRLTVL.

CDR3: CASSLAPNYGYTF. The CDR3 DNA reads as TGTGCCAGCAGCTTAGCTCCTAACTATGGCTACACCTTC. The chain joins TRBV7-2 to TRBJ1-2, with no clear D. CDR3 size: 13 residues. The germline gives CDR1 SGHTA, CDR2 FQGNSA. V was pared by 0 bases and J by 0 bases, with 2 bases between. Supplemented by reference TRBV7-2 and TRBJ1-2, the full variable domain reads GAGVSQSPSNKVTEKGKDVELRCDPISGHTALYWYRQSLGQGLEFLIYFQGNSAPDKSGLPSDRFSAERTGGSVSTLTIQRTQQEDSAVYLCASSLAPNYGYTFGSGTRLTVV.

With regard to this clone: This likely stems from a read error, as it lies one base from a far larger clone. The sample holds other DNA sequences that translate to the same CDR3. V and J are TRBV7-3 and TRBJ1-6, with D possibly matching TRBD1 (5 bases). Trimming stripped 5 bases from V and 6 bases from J, with 11 bases between. Germline values: CDR1 SGHTA, CDR2 FQGTGA. The CDR3 totals 14 residues. The CDR3 loop is CASSVTGGNSPLHF. CDR3 DNA: TGTGCCAGCAGCGTGACGGGGGGTAATTCACCCCTCCACTTT.

The chain recombines TRBV7-2 with TRBJ2-7; a possible D gene is TRBD2 (5 bases). CDR3 length: 15 residues. CDR1 is SGHTA and CDR2 is FQGNSA in the germline V gene. V lost 0 bases, J lost 0 bases, and 9 bases lay in between. CDR3 sequence (DNA): TGTGCCAGCAGCTTAGCCCCGGGGAGCTCCTACGAGCAGTACTTC. Translating it yields CASSLAPGSSYEQYF.

The V gene is TRBV7-3, the J gene TRBJ2-1; maybe TRBD2 (6 bases). CDR1 SGHTA and CDR2 FQGTGA come from the germline V gene. The V and J ends lost 5 bases and 5 bases respectively, with 16 bases between them. The CDR3 extends over 15 amino acids. Here the CDR3 DNA reads TGTGCCAGCAGCCCCTCTGCGGGAAGAAACAATGAGCAGTTCTTC. It translates to CASSPSAGRNNEQFF.

This clone was observed at least ten times. CDR3 sequence: CSVVDPYTPGGPNEQFF. CDR3 sequence (DNA): TGCAGCGTTGTCGATCCTTACACGCCGGGAGGCCCGAATGAGCAGTTCTTC. The V call is TRBV29-1, the J call TRBJ2-1; 7 nucleotides align to TRBD2. This CDR3 contains 17 residues. V was pared by 4 bases and J by 7 bases, with 19 bases of the junction left unmatched. The germline gives CDR1 SQVTM, CDR2 ANQGSEA.

Regarding this clone: A far larger clone is only one base removed, so a read error is likely. The chain recombines TRBV11-2 with TRBJ2-5; D not certain. Germline V gives CDR1 SGHAT, CDR2 FQNNGV. The CDR3 runs 14 residues. The CDR3 reads CTSSLVVGQETQYF. The CDR3 nucleotides read TGTACCAGCAGCTTAGTGGTGGGGCAAGAGACCCAGTACTTC.

This rearrangement joins TRBV29-1 to TRBJ1-5; TRBD1 matches 9 bases. Germline V gene lookup returns CDR1 SQVTM and CDR2 ANQGSEA. The CDR3 has 15 amino acids. The V and J ends lost 4 bases and 2 bases, in that order; junction bases with no gene match: 6. Here the CDR3 reads CSVGGQGGGNQPQHF. DNA of the CDR3: TGCAGCGTTGGGGGACAGGGTGGTGGCAATCAGCCCCAGCATTTT. Variable domain in full (rest from reference TRBV29-1 and TRBJ1-5): SAVISQKPSRDICQRGTSLTIQCQVDSQVTMMFWYRQQPGQSLTLIATANQGSEATYESGFVIDKFPISRPNLTFSTLTVSNMSPEDSSIYLCSVGGQGGGNQPQHFGDGTRLSIL.

On this clone itself: Since a far larger clone is one base different, this is likely a read error. The genes are TRBV28 and TRBJ2-7, with a weak D call TRBD2 (6 bases). Between the trimmed V and J ends, which lost 3 bases and 6 bases, there was a span of 12 bases. Germline CDR1 reads MDHEN; CDR2 reads SYDVKM. The CDR3 contains 13 residues. This chain's CDR3 is CASSFWGTGEQYF. The CDR3 bases are TGTGCCAGCAGTTTTTGGGGGACTGGCGAGCAGTACTTC.

J is TRBJ2-7 and V is TRBV28; possibly TRBD1 for D (6 bases). V lost 8 bases, J lost 5 bases, and 13 bases lay in between. Germline CDR1 and CDR2: MDHEN and SYDVKM. This CDR3 is built from 12 residues. The CDR3 region has the DNA TGTGCCAGCCTAAACAGGGCCCACGAGCAGTACTTC. It encodes CASLNRAHEQYF.

The gene calls are TRBV15 and TRBJ2-7; D perhaps matches TRBD1 (5 bases). CDR1 is LNHNV, CDR2 YYDKDF, per germline (reference sequence). There are 15 residues in the CDR3. V gave up 0 bases and J gave up 6 bases, with 15 bases separating them. The CDR3 loop reads CATSRDVGANGEQYF. The CDR3 DNA follows: TGTGCCACCAGCAGAGATGTTGGGGCTAACGGCGAGCAGTACTTC.

This clone was recorded once. A read error is the likely source, as a far larger clone sits one nucleotide away. V is TRBV7-9 and J is TRBJ2-7; 7 nucleotides agree with TRBD2. Unmatched junction bases numbered 10, after V lost 1 base and J lost 4 bases. CDR1 is SEHNR and CDR2 is FQNEAQ in the germline V gene (reference sequence). This CDR3 has 16 residues. The CDR3 is CASSLVGGPTRYEQYF. DNA of the CDR3: TGTGCCAGCAGCTTAGTGGGAGGGCCCACTAGATACGAGCAGTACTTC. Supplemented by reference TRBV7-9 and TRBJ2-7, the full variable domain reads DTGVSQNPRHKITKRGQNVTFRCDPISEHNRLYWYRQTLGQGPEFLTYFQNEAQLEKSRLLSDRFSAERPKGSFSTLEIQRTEQGDSAMYLCASSLVGGPTRYEQYFGPGTRLTVT.

V gene TRBV28 combines with J gene TRBJ2-2; possibly TRBD1 for D (5 bases). The CDR3 length is 13 residues. In germline, CDR1 is MDHEN, CDR2 SYDVKM. Trimming cost V 7 bases and J 7 bases, with 13 bases left between them. The DNA of the CDR3 is TGTGCCAGCACTCAGGGTTACGGCGGGGAGCTGTTTTTT. Protein: CASTQGYGGELFF.

The chain combines TRBV5-6 with TRBJ2-2; possibly TRBD1 for D (6 bases). Trimming took off 3 bases at V and 6 bases at J, with 18 bases between the two ends. Germline loops: CDR1 SGHDT, CDR2 YYEEEE. This CDR3 spans 16 amino acids. CDR3 loop: CASSYTLGQIAGELFF. The CDR3 nucleotides read TGTGCCAGCAGCTATACCCTAGGACAGATTGCCGGGGAGCTGTTTTTT.

The gene calls are TRBV5-6 and TRBJ2-7, with 8 positions matching TRBD1. Germline V lookup: CDR1 SGHDT, CDR2 YYEEEE. J was trimmed by 4 bases and V by 4 bases; bases with no gene match: 13. The CDR3 has 16 amino acids. The CDR3: CASSPSGTGNLYEQYF. DNA for the CDR3: TGTGCCAGCAGCCCCTCCGGGACAGGCAACTTGTACGAGCAGTACTTC.

The rearrangement joins TRBV14 to TRBJ1-5; 10 bases match TRBD1. The V gene end was trimmed by 3 bases and the J gene end by 7 bases; junction bases not matched to a gene: 0. The CDR3 covers 13 residues. Germline CDR1 reads SGHDN; CDR2 reads FVKESK. The CDR3 loop reads CASSQGQGQPQHF. The CDR3 DNA is TGTGCCAGCAGCCAGGGACAGGGGCAGCCCCAGCATTTT.